This TCR beta chain is drawn from a study of shared clonotypes between healthy human individuals. For the study at large: Donor ages ranged 18 to 49 years: a couple of women, a few men. Each donor's CD4 naive and CD4 memory cells filled three plates apiece, CD8 naive two, and CD8 memory one.

V lost 4 bases to trimming and J lost 5 bases; unmatched junction nucleotides: 5. The CDR3 extends over 14 amino acids. Per the germline V gene, CDR1 is LNHDA and CDR2 is SQIVND (reference sequence). Findings of the study overall: Exclusively blood specimens were collected; tissue repertoires likely differ. Non-shared clonotypes had lower generation probabilities than clonotypes shared by all four sorted-subset donors.

A note on this clone: As yet, its antigen is unknown.

Assay used: immunoSEQ multiplex PCR; TCRdb lists only in-frame clones, some missing. The repertoire holds about 1 million clones, with roughly 75% as singletons. The rearrangement links TRBV19 to TRBJ1-5, with 7 bases fitting TRBD1. The sample comprised memory CD4+ T cells sorted from blood. The subset here: CD45RA-negative fraction. This receptor was identified in a man younger than 35 in good health. CDR3 nucleotides: TGTGCCAGTAGTACCCAGGGGGTAGATCAGCCCCAGCATTTT. Translation gives CASSTQGVDQPQHF.